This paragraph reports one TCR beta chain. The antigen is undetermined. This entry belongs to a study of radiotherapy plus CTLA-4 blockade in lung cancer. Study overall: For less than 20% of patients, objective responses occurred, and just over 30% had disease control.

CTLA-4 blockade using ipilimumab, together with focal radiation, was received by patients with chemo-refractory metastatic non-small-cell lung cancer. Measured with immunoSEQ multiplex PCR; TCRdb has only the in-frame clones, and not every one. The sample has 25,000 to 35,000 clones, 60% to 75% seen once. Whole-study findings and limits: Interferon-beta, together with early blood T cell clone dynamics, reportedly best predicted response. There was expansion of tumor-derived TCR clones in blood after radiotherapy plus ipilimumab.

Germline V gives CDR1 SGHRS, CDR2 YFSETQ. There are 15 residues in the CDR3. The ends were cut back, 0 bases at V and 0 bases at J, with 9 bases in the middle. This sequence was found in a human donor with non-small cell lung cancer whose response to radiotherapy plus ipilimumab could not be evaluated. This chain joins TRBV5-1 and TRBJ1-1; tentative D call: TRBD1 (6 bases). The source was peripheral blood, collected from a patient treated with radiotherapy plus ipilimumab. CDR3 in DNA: TGCGCCAGCAGCTTGGCCGGGACACTGAACACTGAAGCTTTCTTT. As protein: CASSLAGTLNTEAFF.